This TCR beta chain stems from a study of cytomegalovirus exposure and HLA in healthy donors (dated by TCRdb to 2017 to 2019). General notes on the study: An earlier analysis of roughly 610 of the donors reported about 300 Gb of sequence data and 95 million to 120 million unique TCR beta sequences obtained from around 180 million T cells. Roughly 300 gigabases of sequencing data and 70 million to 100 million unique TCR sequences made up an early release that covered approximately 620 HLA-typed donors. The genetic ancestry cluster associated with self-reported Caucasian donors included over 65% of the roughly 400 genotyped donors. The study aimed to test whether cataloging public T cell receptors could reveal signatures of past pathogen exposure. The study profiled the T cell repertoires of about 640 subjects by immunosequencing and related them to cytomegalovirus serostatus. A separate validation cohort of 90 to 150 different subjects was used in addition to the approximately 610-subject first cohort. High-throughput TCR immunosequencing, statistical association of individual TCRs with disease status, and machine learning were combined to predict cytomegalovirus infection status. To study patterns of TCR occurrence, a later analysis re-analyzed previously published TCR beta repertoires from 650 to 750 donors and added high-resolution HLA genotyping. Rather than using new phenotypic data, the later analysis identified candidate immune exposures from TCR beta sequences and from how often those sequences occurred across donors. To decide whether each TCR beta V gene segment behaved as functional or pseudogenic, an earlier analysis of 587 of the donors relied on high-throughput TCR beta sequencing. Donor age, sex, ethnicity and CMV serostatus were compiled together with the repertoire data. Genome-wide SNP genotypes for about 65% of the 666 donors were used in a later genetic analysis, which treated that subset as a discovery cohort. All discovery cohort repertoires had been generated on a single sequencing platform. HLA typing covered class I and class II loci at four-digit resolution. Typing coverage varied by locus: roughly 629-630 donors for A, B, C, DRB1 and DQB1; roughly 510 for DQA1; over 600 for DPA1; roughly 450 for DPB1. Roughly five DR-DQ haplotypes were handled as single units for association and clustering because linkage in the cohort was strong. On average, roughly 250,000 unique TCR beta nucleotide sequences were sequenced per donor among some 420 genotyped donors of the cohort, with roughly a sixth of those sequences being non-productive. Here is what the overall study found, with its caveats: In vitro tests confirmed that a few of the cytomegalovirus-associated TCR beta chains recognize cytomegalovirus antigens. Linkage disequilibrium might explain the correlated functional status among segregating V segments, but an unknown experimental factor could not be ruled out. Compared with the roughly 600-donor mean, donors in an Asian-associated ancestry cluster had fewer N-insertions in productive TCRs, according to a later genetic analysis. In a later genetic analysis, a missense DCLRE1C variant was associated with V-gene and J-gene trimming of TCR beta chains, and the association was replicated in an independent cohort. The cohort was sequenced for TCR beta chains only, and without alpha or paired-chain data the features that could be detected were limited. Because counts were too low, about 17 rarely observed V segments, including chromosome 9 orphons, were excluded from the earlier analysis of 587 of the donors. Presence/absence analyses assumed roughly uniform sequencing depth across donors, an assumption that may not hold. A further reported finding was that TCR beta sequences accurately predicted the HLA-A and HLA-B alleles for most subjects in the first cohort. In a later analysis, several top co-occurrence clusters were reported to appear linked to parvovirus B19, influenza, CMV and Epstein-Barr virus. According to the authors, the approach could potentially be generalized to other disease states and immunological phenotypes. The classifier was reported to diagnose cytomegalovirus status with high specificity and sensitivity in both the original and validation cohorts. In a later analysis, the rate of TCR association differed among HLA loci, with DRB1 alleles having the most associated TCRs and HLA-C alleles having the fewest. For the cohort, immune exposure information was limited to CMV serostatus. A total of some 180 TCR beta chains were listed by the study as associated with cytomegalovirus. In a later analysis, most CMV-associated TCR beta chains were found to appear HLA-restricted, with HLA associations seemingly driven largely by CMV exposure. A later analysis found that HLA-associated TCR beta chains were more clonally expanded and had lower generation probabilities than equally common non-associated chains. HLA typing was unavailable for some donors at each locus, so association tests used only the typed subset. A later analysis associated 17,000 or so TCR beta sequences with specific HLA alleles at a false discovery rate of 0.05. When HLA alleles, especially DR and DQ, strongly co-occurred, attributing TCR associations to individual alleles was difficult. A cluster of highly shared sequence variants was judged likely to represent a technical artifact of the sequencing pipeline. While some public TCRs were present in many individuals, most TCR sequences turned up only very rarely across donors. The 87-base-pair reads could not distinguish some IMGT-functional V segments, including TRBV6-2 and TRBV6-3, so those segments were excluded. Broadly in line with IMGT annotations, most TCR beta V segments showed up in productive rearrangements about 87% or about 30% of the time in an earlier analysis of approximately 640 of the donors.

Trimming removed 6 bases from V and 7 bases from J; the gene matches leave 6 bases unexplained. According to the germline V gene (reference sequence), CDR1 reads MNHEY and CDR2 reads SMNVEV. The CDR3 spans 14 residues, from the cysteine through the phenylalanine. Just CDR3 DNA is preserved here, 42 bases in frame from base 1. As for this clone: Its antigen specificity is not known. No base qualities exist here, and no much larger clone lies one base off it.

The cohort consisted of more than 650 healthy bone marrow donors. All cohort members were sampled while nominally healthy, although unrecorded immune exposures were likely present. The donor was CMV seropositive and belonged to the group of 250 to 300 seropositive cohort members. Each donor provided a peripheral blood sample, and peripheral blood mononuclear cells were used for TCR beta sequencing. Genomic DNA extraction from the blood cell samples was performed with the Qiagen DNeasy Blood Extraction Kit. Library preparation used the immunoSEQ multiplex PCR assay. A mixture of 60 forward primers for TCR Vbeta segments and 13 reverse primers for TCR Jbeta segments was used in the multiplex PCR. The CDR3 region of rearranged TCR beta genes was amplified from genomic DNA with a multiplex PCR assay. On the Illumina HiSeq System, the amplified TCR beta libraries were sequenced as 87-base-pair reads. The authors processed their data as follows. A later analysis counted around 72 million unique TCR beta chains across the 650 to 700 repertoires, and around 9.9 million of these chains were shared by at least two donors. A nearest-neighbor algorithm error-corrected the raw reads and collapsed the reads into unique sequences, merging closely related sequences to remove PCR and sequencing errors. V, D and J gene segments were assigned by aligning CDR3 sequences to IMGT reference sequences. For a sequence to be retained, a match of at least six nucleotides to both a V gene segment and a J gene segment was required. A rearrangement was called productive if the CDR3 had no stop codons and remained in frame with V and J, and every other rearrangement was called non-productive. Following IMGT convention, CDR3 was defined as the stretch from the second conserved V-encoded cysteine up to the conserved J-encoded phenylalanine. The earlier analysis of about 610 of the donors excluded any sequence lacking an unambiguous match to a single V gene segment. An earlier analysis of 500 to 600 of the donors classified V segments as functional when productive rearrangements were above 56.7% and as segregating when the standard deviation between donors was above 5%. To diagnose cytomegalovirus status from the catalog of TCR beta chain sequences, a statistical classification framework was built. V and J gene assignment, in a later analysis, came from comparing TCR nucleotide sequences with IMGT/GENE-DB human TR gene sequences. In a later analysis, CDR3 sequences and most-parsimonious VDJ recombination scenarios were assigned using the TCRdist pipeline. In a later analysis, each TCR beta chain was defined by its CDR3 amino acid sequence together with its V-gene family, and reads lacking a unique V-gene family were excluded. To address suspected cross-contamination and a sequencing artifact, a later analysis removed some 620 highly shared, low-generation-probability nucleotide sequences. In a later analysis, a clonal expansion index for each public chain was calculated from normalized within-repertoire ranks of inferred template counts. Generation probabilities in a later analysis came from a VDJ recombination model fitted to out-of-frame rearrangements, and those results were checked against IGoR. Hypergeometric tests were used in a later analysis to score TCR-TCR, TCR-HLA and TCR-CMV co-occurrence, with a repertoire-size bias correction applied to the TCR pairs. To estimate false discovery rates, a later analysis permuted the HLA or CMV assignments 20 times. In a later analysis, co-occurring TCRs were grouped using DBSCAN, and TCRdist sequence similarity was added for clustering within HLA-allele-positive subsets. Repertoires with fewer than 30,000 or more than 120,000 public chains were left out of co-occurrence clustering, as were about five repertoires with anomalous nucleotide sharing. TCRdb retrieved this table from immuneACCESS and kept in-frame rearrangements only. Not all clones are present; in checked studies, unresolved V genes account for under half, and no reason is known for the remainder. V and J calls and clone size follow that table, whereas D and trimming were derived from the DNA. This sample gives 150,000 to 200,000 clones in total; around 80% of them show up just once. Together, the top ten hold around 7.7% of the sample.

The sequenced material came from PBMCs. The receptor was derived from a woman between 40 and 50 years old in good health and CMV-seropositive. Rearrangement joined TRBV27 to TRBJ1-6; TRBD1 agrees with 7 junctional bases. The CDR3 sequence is CASRSDRLNSPLHF. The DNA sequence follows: TGTGCCAGCAGATCGGACAGGCTAAATTCACCCCTCCACTTT.